This T cell receptor beta chain originates from a study of blood T cell repertoires in COVID-19. At the level of the study: Samples of COVID-19 (acute and convalescent) were obtained from the United States, Italy and Spain. T cells, B-cell-depleted T cells, or PBMCs provided the cDNA or gDNA that served as material.

In the authors' workflow: Nucleated cell counts were estimated from reference gene primer amplification. Produced via immunoSEQ multiplex PCR; TCRdb's table is partial and in-frame only. D and trimming come from the DNA, and the V and J calls and clone size come from that table. The table includes around 270,000 clones, roughly 86% detected once. This receptor was obtained from a man between 40 and 49 years old who had recovered from COVID-19. The sequenced sample consisted of peripheral blood.

CDR3: CASSLGQGLVGGYTF. The CDR3 DNA sequence: TGTGCCAGCAGCTTAGGCCAGGGGCTGGTAGGTGGCTACACCTTC. The gene calls are TRBV7-6 and TRBJ1-2, with D possibly matching TRBD1 (6 bases). Trimming pared 1 base from V and 7 bases from J, leaving 16 bases between. This CDR3 has 15 amino acids. Germline assignment: CDR1 SGHVS and CDR2 FNYEAQ.